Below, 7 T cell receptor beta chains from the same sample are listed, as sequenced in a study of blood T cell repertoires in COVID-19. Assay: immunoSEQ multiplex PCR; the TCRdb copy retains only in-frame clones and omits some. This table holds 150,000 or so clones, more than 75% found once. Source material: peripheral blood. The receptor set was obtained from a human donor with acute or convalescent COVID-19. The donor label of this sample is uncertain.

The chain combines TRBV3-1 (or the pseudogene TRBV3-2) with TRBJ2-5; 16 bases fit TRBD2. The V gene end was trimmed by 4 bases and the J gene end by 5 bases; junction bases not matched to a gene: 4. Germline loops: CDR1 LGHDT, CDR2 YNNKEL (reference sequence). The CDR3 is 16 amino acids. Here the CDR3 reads CASSPGTSGGAETQYF. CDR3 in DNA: TGTGCCAGCAGCCCCGGGACTAGCGGGGGGGCGGAGACCCAGTACTTC.

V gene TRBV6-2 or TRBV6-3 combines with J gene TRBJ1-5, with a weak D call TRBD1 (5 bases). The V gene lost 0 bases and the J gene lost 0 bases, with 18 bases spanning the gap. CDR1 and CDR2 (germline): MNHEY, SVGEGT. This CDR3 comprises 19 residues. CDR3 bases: TGTGCCAGCAGTTACTCTTTCGCCAGGGCGATACTTAGCAATCAGCCCCAGCATTTT. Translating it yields CASSYSFARAILSNQPQHF.

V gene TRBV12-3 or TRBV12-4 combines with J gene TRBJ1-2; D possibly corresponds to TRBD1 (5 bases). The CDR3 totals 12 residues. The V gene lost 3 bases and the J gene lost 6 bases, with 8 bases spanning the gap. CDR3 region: CASSFSTDGYTF. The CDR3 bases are TGTGCCAGCAGTTTCTCGACAGATGGCTACACCTTC.

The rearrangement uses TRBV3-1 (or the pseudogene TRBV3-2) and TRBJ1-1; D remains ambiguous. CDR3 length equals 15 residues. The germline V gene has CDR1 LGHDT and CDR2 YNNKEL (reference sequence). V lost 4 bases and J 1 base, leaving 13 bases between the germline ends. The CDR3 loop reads CASSRRGKKNTEAFF. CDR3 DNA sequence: TGTGCCAGCAGCCGGAGAGGGAAGAAGAACACTGAAGCTTTCTTT.

The CDR3 loop is CASSQAAGLNTEAFF. The CDR3 bases are TGTGCCAGCAGCCAAGCCGCAGGGCTGAACACTGAAGCTTTCTTT. This chain joins TRBV3-1 (or the pseudogene TRBV3-2) and TRBJ1-1; possibly TRBD1 for D (5 bases). Germline loops: CDR1 LGHDT, CDR2 YNNKEL (reference sequence). CDR3 length equals 15 residues. The ends were cut back, 1 base at V and 0 bases at J, with 9 bases in the middle.

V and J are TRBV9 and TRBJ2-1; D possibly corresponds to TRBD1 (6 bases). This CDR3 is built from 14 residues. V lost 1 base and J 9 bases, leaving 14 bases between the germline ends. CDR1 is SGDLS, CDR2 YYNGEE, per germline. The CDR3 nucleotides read TGTGCCAGCAGCGTAACAGGGTTTGCGCTTGAGCAGTTCTTC. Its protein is CASSVTGFALEQFF.

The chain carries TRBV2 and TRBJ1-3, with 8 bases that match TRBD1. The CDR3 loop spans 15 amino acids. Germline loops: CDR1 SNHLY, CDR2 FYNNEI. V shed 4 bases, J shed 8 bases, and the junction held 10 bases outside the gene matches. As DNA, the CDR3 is TGTGCCAGCAGTGGTTGGACAGGGAACATAGACACCATATATTTT. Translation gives CASSGWTGNIDTIYF.